These 22 T cell receptor beta chains came from one sample sequenced in a study of control samples from healthy donors and cancer patients. Generated by immunoSEQ multiplex PCR, the TCRdb table keeps only in-frame clones and is missing some. Altogether 160,000 or so clones are present, about 93% being singletons, with the ten largest covering around 2.4%. Sequenced material: blood. These receptors all stem from a man aged 45-65 years in good health.

The CDR3, as DNA: TGTGCCAGCAGTCGCAGTGTGGTCTATGGCTACACCTTC. Translated, it gives CASSRSVVYGYTF. V is TRBV28 and J is TRBJ1-2; unclear D gene. Deletions cut 5 bases from V and 4 bases from J, with 11 bases between. Germline V gene lookup returns CDR1 MDHEN and CDR2 SYDVKM. The CDR3 runs 13 residues.

V gene TRBV11-2 combines with J gene TRBJ2-5; D unclear. Germline loops: CDR1 SGHAT, CDR2 FQNNGV. V was pared by 2 bases and J by 1 base, with 8 bases between. The CDR3 runs 14 residues. CDR3 amino acids: CASSLIAFQETQYF. CDR3 DNA sequence: TGTGCCAGCAGCTTAATTGCCTTCCAAGAGACCCAGTACTTC. Combining the CDR3 with reference TRBV11-2 and TRBJ2-5 gives the whole variable domain EAGVAQSPRYKIIEKRQSVAFWCNPISGHATLYWYQQILGQGPKLLIQFQNNGVVDDSQLPKDRFSAERLKGVDSTLKIQPAKLEDSAVYLCASSLIAFQETQYFGPGTRLLVL.

The chain uses TRBV2 and TRBJ2-6, with TRBD1 as a possible D gene (6 bases). V was clipped by 1 base and J by 1 base, with 11 bases between them. CDR3 length equals 17 residues. Germline values: CDR1 SNHLY, CDR2 FYNNEI. CDR3 amino acids: CASSEGTGRSGANVLTF. The CDR3 coding sequence is TGTGCCAGCAGTGAAGGTACAGGGCGGTCTGGGGCCAACGTCCTGACTTTC.

This chain connects TRBV27 to TRBJ2-1; TRBD2 matches 11 bases. The CDR3 is made up of 15 amino acids. Germline values: CDR1 MNHEY, CDR2 SMNVEV (reference sequence). Unmatched junction bases numbered 5, after V lost 6 bases and J lost 4 bases. The CDR3 sequence is CASRVAGGLYNEQFF. The CDR3 coding sequence is TGTGCCAGCAGGGTAGCGGGAGGGCTATACAATGAGCAGTTCTTC.

The chain has TRBV28 and TRBJ2-5; no firm D call. CDR1 is MDHEN and CDR2 is SYDVKM in the germline V gene. This CDR3 contains 12 residues. V lost 6 bases and J 5 bases, leaving 10 bases between the germline ends. The CDR3 sequence is CASSLIGETQYF. CDR3 bases: TGTGCCAGCAGCCTGATAGGGGAGACCCAGTACTTC.

This sequence joins TRBV5-1 and TRBJ1-1, with D maybe TRBD1 (5 bases). Trimming left V 0 bases short and J 1 base short, with 13 bases between. CDR3 length equals 16 residues. Germline V gene lookup returns CDR1 SGHRS and CDR2 YFSETQ. CDR3 in amino acids: CASSLGGAASNTEAFF. CDR3 DNA: TGCGCCAGCAGCTTGGGCGGGGCAGCTTCGAACACTGAAGCTTTCTTT.

The chain's CDR3 is CASSSTQAPVTLHF. In DNA, the CDR3 is TGCGCCAGCAGCTCGACTCAGGCTCCCGTCACCCTCCACTTT. The V and J genes are TRBV5-1 and TRBJ1-6; D is uncertain. The germline gives CDR1 SGHRS, CDR2 YFSETQ. The CDR3 covers 14 residues. The V gene lost 3 bases and the J gene lost 14 bases, with 18 bases spanning the gap.

The chain joins TRBV10-3 to TRBJ2-2, with 8 bases that match TRBD1. With 8 bases clipped from V and 8 bases from J, the junction kept 4 bases outside the gene matches. The V gene's germline CDR1 is ENHRY and CDR2 SYGVKD. The CDR3 runs 12 residues. In DNA form, the CDR3 reads TGTGCCATCGCGACAGGGGCAGGGGAGCTGTTTTTT. It encodes CAIATGAGELFF.

The chain links TRBV2 to TRBJ1-4; 9 positions agree with TRBD1. J was trimmed by 8 bases and V by 6 bases; bases with no gene match: 7. Germline assignment: CDR1 SNHLY and CDR2 FYNNEI. The CDR3 sequence is 14 residues long. CDR3 region: CASRVGQGREKLFF. CDR3 nucleotide sequence: TGTGCCAGCAGGGTTGGACAGGGGCGAGAAAAACTGTTTTTT.

V usage is TRBV2 and J usage is TRBJ1-3; possibly TRBD1 for D (5 bases). Germline CDR1 and CDR2: SNHLY and FYNNEI. There are 14 residues in the CDR3. Trimming pared 2 bases from V and 2 bases from J, leaving 7 bases between. The CDR3 here is CASSEQGTGNTIYF. The CDR3 DNA is TGTGCCAGCAGTGAACAGGGAACTGGAAACACCATATATTTT.

The V gene is TRBV5-1, the J gene TRBJ1-3; TRBD1 aligns across 7 bases. The CDR3 runs 14 residues. Germline V gene lookup returns CDR1 SGHRS and CDR2 YFSETQ. Trimming took 7 bases from V and 0 from J; bases not matched to a gene: 4. The CDR3 loop is CASGTGASGNTIYF. In DNA form, the CDR3 reads TGCGCCAGCGGAACAGGGGCCTCTGGAAACACCATATATTTT.

The V gene is TRBV3-1 (or the pseudogene TRBV3-2), the J gene TRBJ2-1; the D is unclear. The CDR3 is 14 residues long. The V end lost 1 base, the J end lost 6 bases, and 10 bases lay between the germline ends. Per germline, CDR1 LGHDT and CDR2 YNNKEL (reference sequence). The CDR3 DNA reads TGTGCCAGCAGCCAAGTCCCCGACCCCAATGAGCAGTTCTTC. The encoded protein is CASSQVPDPNEQFF.

CDR3 region: CASKGDRAGYSPLHF. The CDR3 nucleotides are TGTGCCAGTAAAGGGGACAGAGCGGGGTATTCACCCCTCCACTTT. The V call is TRBV19, the J call TRBJ1-6; 7 bases map to TRBD1. From germline, CDR1 is LNHDA and CDR2 SQIVND (reference sequence). V was clipped by 7 bases and J by 8 bases; unmatched bases: 11. This CDR3 contains 15 residues.

This chain joins TRBV2 and TRBJ2-7; 8 nucleotides match TRBD1. Germline loops: CDR1 SNHLY, CDR2 FYNNEI. J lost 6 bases, V lost 6 bases, and 10 bases had no gene match. The CDR3 has 14 residues. The DNA for the CDR3 is TGTGCCAGCAGCCTCCGGACAGGGATCAGCGAGCAGTACTTC. Translation gives CASSLRTGISEQYF.

This rearrangement joins TRBV28 to TRBJ2-5, with TRBD2 identical over 7 bases. V was clipped by 5 bases and J by 1 base; unmatched bases: 4. There are 14 residues in the CDR3. In germline, CDR1 is MDHEN, CDR2 SYDVKM. The CDR3 loop reads CASSPSGIQETQYF. CDR3 nucleotide sequence: TGTGCCAGCAGTCCTAGCGGAATCCAAGAGACCCAGTACTTC. The full variable domain, in which reference TRBV28 and TRBJ2-5 provide the parts outside the CDR3, is DVKVTQSSRYLVKRTGEKVFLECVQDMDHENMFWYRQDPGLGLRLIYFSYDVKMKEKGDIPEGYSVSREKKERFSLILESASTNQTSMYLCASSPSGIQETQYFGPGTRLLVL.

This clone was counted once. V usage is TRBV5-1 and J usage is TRBJ2-1, with D unresolved. V shed 2 bases and J shed 4 bases, with 13 bases lying between them. This CDR3 is 15 amino acids long. In germline, CDR1 is SGHRS, CDR2 YFSETQ. For the CDR3, the DNA is TGCGCCAGCAGCTTTCAAGGGCAGCAATACAATGAGCAGTTCTTC. Its translation is CASSFQGQQYNEQFF.

This clone was seen more than once but under ten times. This CDR3 reads CASQWTGSYEQYF. The CDR3 nucleotides are TGTGCCAGCCAATGGACAGGGTCCTACGAGCAGTACTTC. The chain is built from TRBV3-1 (or the pseudogene TRBV3-2) and TRBJ2-7; 8 bases map to TRBD1. J was trimmed by 1 base and V by 8 bases; bases with no gene match: 4. Looked up from germline, CDR1 is LGHDT and CDR2 is YNNKEL (reference sequence). The CDR3 loop spans 13 amino acids.

The V call is TRBV7-6, the J call TRBJ2-7, with TRBD2 as a possible D gene (6 bases). Germline V gene sequence: CDR1 SGHVS, CDR2 FNYEAQ. Trimming pared 5 bases from V and 3 bases from J, leaving 17 bases between. This CDR3 contains 15 residues. The DNA of the CDR3 is TGTGCCAGCAGCCCCCGCGGGGCAAACCGCTACGAGCAGTACTTC. It yields the protein CASSPRGANRYEQYF.

J is TRBJ2-1 and V is TRBV3-1 (or the pseudogene TRBV3-2); 9 nucleotides line up with TRBD2. The CDR3 is 15 residues long. Germline V gene sequence: CDR1 LGHDT, CDR2 YNNKEL (reference sequence). With 4 bases clipped from V and 8 bases from J, the junction kept 9 bases outside the gene matches. DNA for the CDR3: TGTGCCAGCAGCCTATCCGGGACTAGCTCCGATGAGCAGTTCTTC. It yields the protein CASSLSGTSSDEQFF.

J is TRBJ2-1 and V is TRBV7-9, with 7 bases aligning to TRBD2. Germline lookup yields CDR1 SEHNR and CDR2 FQNEAQ (reference sequence). V lost 0 bases, J lost 4 bases, and 6 bases stayed unmatched. This CDR3 is 16 amino acids long. CDR3 in amino acids: CASSLALAAFYNEQFF. DNA for the CDR3: TGTGCCAGCAGCTTAGCTCTAGCGGCCTTTTACAATGAGCAGTTCTTC.

The chain combines TRBV11-2 with TRBJ2-1; TRBD2 aligns across 14 bases. The CDR3 has 17 amino acids. Trimming removed 3 bases from V and 6 bases from J; junction bases left unmatched: 7. Looked up from germline, CDR1 is SGHAT and CDR2 is FQNNGV. The CDR3 here is CASSFRLAGGILNEQFF. CDR3 nucleotides: TGTGCCAGCAGCTTTAGACTAGCGGGAGGGATACTCAATGAGCAGTTCTTC.

This chain connects TRBV3-1 (or the pseudogene TRBV3-2) to TRBJ1-2; D perhaps matches TRBD1 (6 bases). Looked up from germline, CDR1 is LGHDT and CDR2 is YNNKEL (reference sequence). V was cut by 4 bases and J by 4 bases, with 13 bases left in between. The CDR3 covers 14 residues. Here the CDR3 DNA reads TGTGCCAGCAGCCCTCAGGAAGGGGGCTATGGCTACACCTTC. As protein: CASSPQEGGYGYTF.